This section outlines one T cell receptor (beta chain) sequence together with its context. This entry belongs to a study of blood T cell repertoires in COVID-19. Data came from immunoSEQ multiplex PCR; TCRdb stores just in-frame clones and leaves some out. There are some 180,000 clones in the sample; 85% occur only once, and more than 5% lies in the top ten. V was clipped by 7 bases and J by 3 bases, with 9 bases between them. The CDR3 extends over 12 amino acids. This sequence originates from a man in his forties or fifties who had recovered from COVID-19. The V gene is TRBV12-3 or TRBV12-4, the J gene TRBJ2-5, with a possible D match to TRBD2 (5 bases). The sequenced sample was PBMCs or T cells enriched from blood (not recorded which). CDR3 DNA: TGTGCCAGCACGCCGGGGAAAGAGACCCAGTACTTC. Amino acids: CASTPGKETQYF.